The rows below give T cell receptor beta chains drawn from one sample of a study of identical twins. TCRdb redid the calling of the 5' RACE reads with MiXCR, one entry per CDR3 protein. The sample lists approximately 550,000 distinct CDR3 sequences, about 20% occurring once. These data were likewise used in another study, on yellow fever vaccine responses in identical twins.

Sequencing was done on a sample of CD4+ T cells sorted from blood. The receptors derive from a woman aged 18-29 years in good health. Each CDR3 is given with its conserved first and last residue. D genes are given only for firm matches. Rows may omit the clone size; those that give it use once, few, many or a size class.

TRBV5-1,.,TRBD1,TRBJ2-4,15,TGCGCCAGCAGCACGGGACAGGCAGCCAAAAACATTCAGTACTTC,CASSTGQAAKNIQYF
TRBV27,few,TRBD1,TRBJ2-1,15,TGTGCCAGCAGATCCCTGGGACAGGGTCTCATCGAGCAGTTCTTC,CASRSLGQGLIEQFF
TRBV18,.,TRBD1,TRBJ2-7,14,TGTGCCAGCTCACCCGACAGACAGGGCTACGAGCAGTACTTC,CASSPDRQGYEQYF
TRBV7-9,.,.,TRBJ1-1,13,TGTGCCAGCAACGGGGGATCGTTCACTGAAGCTTTCTTT,CASNGGSFTEAFF
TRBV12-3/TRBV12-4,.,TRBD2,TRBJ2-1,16,TGTGCCAGCACCCAGACTAGCGGGATCGCCTACAATGAGCAGTTCTTC,CASTQTSGIAYNEQFF
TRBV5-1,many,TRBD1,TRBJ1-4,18,TGCGCCAGCAGCCCGGACAGGTCGAGTGGAAGCACTAATGAAAAACTGTTTTTT,CASSPDRSSGSTNEKLFF
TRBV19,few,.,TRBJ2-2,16,TGTGCCAGTAGTAAACTAGCAGGCGAGGACACCGGGGAGCTGTTTTTT,CASSKLAGEDTGELFF
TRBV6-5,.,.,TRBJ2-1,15,TGTGCCAGCAGTTACAGGGGGGCGTTGCGCAATGAGCAGTTCTTC,CASSYRGALRNEQFF
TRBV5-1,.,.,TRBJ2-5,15,TGCGCCAGCAGCTCCGCTTCGGGACTCTCGGGGACCCAGTACTTC,CASSSASGLSGTQYF
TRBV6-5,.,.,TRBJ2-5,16,TGTGCCAGCAGTTACTCGAGTGGGGGGGCTGGAGAGACCCAGTACTTC,CASSYSSGGAGETQYF
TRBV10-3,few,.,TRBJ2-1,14,TGTGCCATCAGTGTGTTAAGCTCCTACAATGAGCAGTTCTTC,CAISVLSSYNEQFF
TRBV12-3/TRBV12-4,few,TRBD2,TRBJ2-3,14,TGTGCCAGCAGTTTGTTACGGGGGGCAGATACGCAGTATTTT,CASSLLRGADTQYF
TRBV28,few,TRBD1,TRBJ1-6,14,TGTGCCAGCAGACCAACAGGGGGCCCTTCACCCCTCCACTTT,CASRPTGGPSPLHF
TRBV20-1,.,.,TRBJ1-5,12,TGCAGCACGGACAGAATCAATCAGCCCCAGCATTTT,CSTDRINQPQHF
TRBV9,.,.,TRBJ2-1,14,TGTGCCAGCAGCGCCGTGGGCAGAAACAATGAGCAGTTCTTC,CASSAVGRNNEQFF
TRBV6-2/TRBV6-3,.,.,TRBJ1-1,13,TGTGCCAGCAGAGACAGGATCAACACTGAAGCTTTCTTT,CASRDRINTEAFF
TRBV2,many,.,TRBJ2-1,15,TGTGCCAGCAGTACGACCATTAGCTCCTACAATGAGCAGTTCTTC,CASSTTISSYNEQFF
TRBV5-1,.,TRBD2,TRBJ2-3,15,TGCGCCAGCACCGATCAAGCGGGGGGGCCAGATACGCAGTATTTT,CASTDQAGGPDTQYF
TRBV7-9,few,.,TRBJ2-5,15,TGTGCCAGCCACACCGGAGGTGGGGCACAAGAGACCCAGTACTTC,CASHTGGGAQETQYF
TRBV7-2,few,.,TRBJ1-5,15,TGTGCCAGCAGCTTAGAGGCCATCGGTCTTGGGCCCCAGCATTTT,CASSLEAIGLGPQHF
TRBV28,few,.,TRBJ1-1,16,TGTGCCAGCGCCCCGGCCCACGGGACGATGAACACTGAAGCTTTCTTT,CASAPAHGTMNTEAFF
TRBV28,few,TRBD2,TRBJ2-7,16,TGTGCCAGCAGTAATATGGGGGGGGTTGGGTCCCCCGAGCAGTACTTC,CASSNMGGVGSPEQYF
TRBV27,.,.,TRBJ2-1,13,TGTGCCAGCAGTTATCTGGATTACAATGAGCAGTTCTTC,CASSYLDYNEQFF
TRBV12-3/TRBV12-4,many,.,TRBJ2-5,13,TGTGCCAGCAGTTTTGGGGGAGAAGAGACCCAGTACTTC,CASSFGGEETQYF
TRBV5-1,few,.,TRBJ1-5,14,TGCGCCAGCAGCTTGGTGCCAGGCGATCAGCCCCAGCATTTT,CASSLVPGDQPQHF
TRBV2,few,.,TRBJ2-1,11,TGTGCCAGCAGAAAGTACAATGAGCAGTTCTTC,CASRKYNEQFF
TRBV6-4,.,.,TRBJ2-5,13,TGTGCCAGCAGTGTAACGCCTGGTGAGACCCAGTACTTC,CASSVTPGETQYF
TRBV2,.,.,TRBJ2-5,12,TGTGCCAGCACCCAAGGTGGAGAGACCCAGTACTTC,CASTQGGETQYF
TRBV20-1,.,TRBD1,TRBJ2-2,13,TGCGGAGCGACAGGGACGAACACCGGGGAGCTGTTTTTT,CGATGTNTGELFF
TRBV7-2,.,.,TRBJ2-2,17,TGTGCCAGCAGCTTAGCCGTAGTAGGGGTGGTGATCGGGGAGCTGTTTTTT,CASSLAVVGVVIGELFF
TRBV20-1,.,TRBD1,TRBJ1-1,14,TGCAGTGCAGAGACGGGACAGGGAAGCACTGAAGCTTTCTTT,CSAETGQGSTEAFF
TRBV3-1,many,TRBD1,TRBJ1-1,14,TGTGCCAGCAGCCAAGGGACAGGGAACACTGAAGCTTTCTTT,CASSQGTGNTEAFF
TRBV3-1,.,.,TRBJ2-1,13,TGTGCCAGCAGCCTGTCTATGCACAATGAGCAGTTCTTC,CASSLSMHNEQFF
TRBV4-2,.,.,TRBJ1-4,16,TGTGCCAGCAGCCAAGCTCAGGAGTCAACTAATGAAAAACTGTTTTTT,CASSQAQESTNEKLFF
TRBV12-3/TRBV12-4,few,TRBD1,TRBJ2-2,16,TGTGCCAGCAGCCACGGACAGGGGGTGGTCACCGGGGAGCTGTTTTTT,CASSHGQGVVTGELFF
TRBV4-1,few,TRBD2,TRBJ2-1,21,TGCGCCAGCAGCCAAGATAGGGTTGTAGCGGGAGGTGGTAGCTCCTACAATGAGCAGTTCTTC,CASSQDRVVAGGGSSYNEQFF
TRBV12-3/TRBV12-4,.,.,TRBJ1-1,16,TGTGCCAGCAGTCGCTCTCCGACAGGCGTTAGGCCTGAAGCTTTCTTT,CASSRSPTGVRPEAFF
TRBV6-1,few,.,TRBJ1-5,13,TGTGCCAGCAGTGAAGTAACAGCCCAGCCCCAGCATTTT,CASSEVTAQPQHF
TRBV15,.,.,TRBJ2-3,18,TGTGCCACCAGCAGAGACCTACATTTAAGCGGCTCGGGGAATACGCAGTATTTT,CATSRDLHLSGSGNTQYF
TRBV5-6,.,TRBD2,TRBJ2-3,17,TGTGCCAGCAGCTGGCGGACTAGCGGGAGGCGCACAGATACGCAGTATTTT,CASSWRTSGRRTDTQYF
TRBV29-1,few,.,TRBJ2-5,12,TGCAGCTACTGCCCCGCGGGGGAGACCCAGTACTTC,CSYCPAGETQYF
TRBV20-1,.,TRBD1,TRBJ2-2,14,TGCAGTGCTAGACCGGACAGGGATGCCGGGGAGCTGTTTTTT,CSARPDRDAGELFF
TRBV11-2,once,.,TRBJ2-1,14,TGTGCCAGCAGCCAAGGACGGCCTGGGAATGAGCAGTTCTTC,CASSQGRPGNEQFF